This is a list of T cell receptor beta chains from one sample in a study of blood T cell repertoires in COVID-19. Sequencing was performed with immunoSEQ multiplex PCR; in TCRdb, only in-frame clones are kept and a portion is missing. The sample includes under 250,000 clones, approximately 83% seen only once; the top ten take around 2%. The sequencing sample was made of peripheral blood. The source of these receptors is a man aged 25 to 45 who had recovered from COVID-19. Each CDR3 is given with its conserved first and last residue. Fields, in order: J gene, clone size, D gene, V gene, CDR3 DNA, CDR3 protein. The D gene is left open where the match is weak. Size is stated for part of the rows, as once, few or many counts, or as a class when the clone is expanded.

>TRBJ1-1|-|-|TRBV12-3/TRBV12-4
TGTGCCAGCACCCCTTTTCAGTCTGAAGCTTTCTTT
CASTPFQSEAFF
>TRBJ2-1|-|TRBD2|TRBV9
TGTGCCAGCAGCTCGAGCGGGACCTACAATGAGCAGTTCTTC
CASSSSGTYNEQFF
>TRBJ1-5|-|-|TRBV2
TGTGCCAGTCTACAGGAATATGATCAGCCCCAGCATTTT
CASLQEYDQPQHF
>TRBJ1-2|-|-|TRBV5-4
TGTGCCAGCAGCCGTTCACAGCGGATCCCTAACTATGGCTACACCTTC
CASSRSQRIPNYGYTF
>TRBJ2-3|few|TRBD2|TRBV3-1/TRBV3-2
TGTGCCAGCAGCCAAGACACCGCGGGGGGGCGGGGCGGCACAGATACGCAGTATTTT
CASSQDTAGGRGGTDTQYF
>TRBJ1-4|once|-|TRBV18
TGTGCCAGCTCACCGTCCCAAGGCGGGGGTGAAAAACTGTTTTTT
CASSPSQGGGEKLFF
>TRBJ2-6|once|-|TRBV19
TGTGCCAGTACACTAAGATCTGGGGCCAACGTCCTGACTTTC
CASTLRSGANVLTF
>TRBJ2-7|-|TRBD2|TRBV3-1/TRBV3-2
TGTGCCAGCAGCCTCCAGAACCGGGGGGGACCTACGCAGCAGTACTTC
CASSLQNRGGPTQQYF
>TRBJ2-1|-|-|TRBV2
TGTGCCAGCAGCGACAGCCAAGCCTACAATGAGCAGTTCTTC
CASSDSQAYNEQFF
>TRBJ2-3|-|-|TRBV7-2
TGTGCCAGCAGCCCACCCTATTTCACAGATACGCAGTATTTT
CASSPPYFTDTQYF
>TRBJ2-5|-|-|TRBV10-3
TGTGCCACGGGAGGGGGCCTGACACAAGAGACCCAGTACTTC
CATGGGLTQETQYF
>TRBJ1-1|-|-|TRBV14
TGTGCCACCACGGCGAGCGGCACTGAAGCTTTCTTT
CATTASGTEAFF
>TRBJ2-3|-|-|TRBV9
TGTGCCAGCACACTTTTAGGGGGAGACACAGATACGCAGTATTTT
CASTLLGGDTDTQYF
>TRBJ2-1|-|TRBD2|TRBV19
TGTGCCAGTACATCGTTAGCGGGGGGGATAGGAAGCCGTGAGCAGTTCTTC
CASTSLAGGIGSREQFF
>TRBJ2-3|-|-|TRBV28
TGTGCCAGCAGATCACCTCCCCGGGGGGCAAGCACAGATACGCAGTATTTT
CASRSPPRGASTDTQYF
>TRBJ1-2|few|TRBD1|TRBV4-1
TGCGCCAGCAGCCAAGCAACACCGGGACAGGTTATTTCCTATGGCTACACCTTC
CASSQATPGQVISYGYTF
>TRBJ2-6|once|-|TRBV9
TGTGCCAGCAGTAAACAGACCTCTGGGGCCAACGTCCTGACTTTC
CASSKQTSGANVLTF
>TRBJ2-5|-|-|TRBV7-9
TGTGCCAGCAGCCAAGGGACTGCTATCAAAGAGACCCAGTACTTC
CASSQGTAIKETQYF
>TRBJ1-3|-|-|TRBV28
TGTGCCAGCAGTTTGGGCCTAACCTCTGGAAACACCATATATTTT
CASSLGLTSGNTIYF
>TRBJ1-5|-|-|TRBV2
TGTGCCAGCAGCCCATTCAGCAATCAGCCCCAGCATTTT
CASSPFSNQPQHF
>TRBJ1-5|-|-|TRBV6-6
TGTGCCAGCAGTCCTGGGGAGGCGCCCCAGCATTTT
CASSPGEAPQHF
>TRBJ2-5|-|-|TRBV4-1
TGCGCCAGCAGCCAAGGGCCCCAAGAGACCCAGTACTTC
CASSQGPQETQYF
>TRBJ1-6|-|-|TRBV6-1
TGTGCCAGCAGTGAAGCGGGGGGGCGGTCACCCCTCCACTTT
CASSEAGGRSPLHF
>TRBJ2-7|-|TRBD2|TRBV5-1
TGCGCCAGCAGCTCTTTAGCGGGGACCATGGGGGTTTACGAGCAGTACTTC
CASSSLAGTMGVYEQYF
>TRBJ2-1|-|TRBD2|TRBV15
TGTGCCACCAGCAGAGATCGGCTAGCGGGGGGGCTCAATGAGCAGTTCTTC
CATSRDRLAGGLNEQFF
>TRBJ1-5|-|-|TRBV12-3/TRBV12-4
TGTGCCAGCACCAACCTCAGGGGTCAGCCCCAGCATTTT
CASTNLRGQPQHF
>TRBJ2-5|-|TRBD1|TRBV5-4
TGTGCCAGCAGACTCGGGACAGGGCCTCAAGAGACCCAGTACTTC
CASRLGTGPQETQYF
>TRBJ2-3|-|-|TRBV2
TGTGCCAGCAGTGAAAAGCGGGTGGGCCCAGATACGCAGTATTTT
CASSEKRVGPDTQYF
>TRBJ1-6|-|-|TRBV10-3
TGTGCCATCAGTGAAACGGACAGACCAAATTCACCCCTCCACTTT
CAISETDRPNSPLHF
>TRBJ2-6|-|TRBD1|TRBV24-1
TGTGCCACCGGCGACAGGGTCTCTGGGGCCAACGTCCTGACTTTC
CATGDRVSGANVLTF
>TRBJ1-3|-|-|TRBV5-1
TGCGCCAGCAGCTCTCCCGGGGAAAACACCATATATTTT
CASSSPGENTIYF
>TRBJ2-7|-|-|TRBV5-4
TGTGCCAGCAGCTTGGGCAGTCACTACGAGCAGTACTTC
CASSLGSHYEQYF
>TRBJ2-2|-|TRBD1|TRBV28
TGTGCCAGCAGGCCCACCGGGACAGGGATCGGGGAGCTGTTTTTT
CASRPTGTGIGELFF
>TRBJ2-5|-|TRBD2|TRBV5-5
TGTGCCAGCAGCTCCGTCCTTAGCGGGGGCCAAGAGACCCAGTACTTC
CASSSVLSGGQETQYF
>TRBJ2-3|-|-|TRBV3-1/TRBV3-2
TGTGCCAGCAGCCCCCCAGCGGCTAGCACAGATACGCAGTATTTT
CASSPPAASTDTQYF
>TRBJ1-3|-|-|TRBV5-1
TGCGCCAGCAGCTTGTCAGGGGCTGGAAACACCATATATTTT
CASSLSGAGNTIYF
>TRBJ1-5|-|TRBD1|TRBV2
TGTGCCAGCAGGACAGGGTCGTCCCAGCCCCAGCATTTT
CASRTGSSQPQHF
>TRBJ1-5|-|-|TRBV12-3/TRBV12-4
TGTGCCAGCGCGGGGGGGGAGGATCAGCCCCAGCATTTT
CASAGGEDQPQHF
>TRBJ1-1|-|TRBD1|TRBV3-1/TRBV3-2
TGTGCCAGCCGGGGGGACAGGGGGGTTTGGACTGAAGCTTTCTTT
CASRGDRGVWTEAFF
>TRBJ1-4|-|TRBD1|TRBV19
TGTGCCAGTAGCACAGGGGAGGAGAATGAAAAACTGTTTTTT
CASSTGEENEKLFF
>TRBJ1-5|-|TRBD1|TRBV4-1
TGCGCCAGCAGCGACAACAGGGGTATCGATCAGCCCCAGCATTTT
CASSDNRGIDQPQHF
>TRBJ1-5|-|TRBD1|TRBV7-2
TGTGCCAGCAGCCCAGACAGGGGTCGCAATCATCAGCCCCAGCATTTT
CASSPDRGRNHQPQHF
>TRBJ2-3|-|-|TRBV6-2/TRBV6-3
TGTGCCAGCAGTTACACCGAGGGGGGGGACACAGATACGCAGTATTTT
CASSYTEGGDTDTQYF
>TRBJ1-2|-|TRBD1|TRBV18
TGTGCCAGCTCGCGGACAGGGGGCTTGAGCTATGGCTACACCTTC
CASSRTGGLSYGYTF
>TRBJ2-1|-|TRBD2|TRBV7-9
TGTGCCAGCAGAATCAGCGGGGCTCCCTACAATGAGCAGTTCTTC
CASRISGAPYNEQFF
>TRBJ2-7|-|TRBD1|TRBV25-1
TGTGCCAGCAGTGAATGGGTCGGGACAGGGAATTACGAGCAGTACTTC
CASSEWVGTGNYEQYF
>TRBJ1-5|-|TRBD1|TRBV19
TGTGCCAGTAGTATGGGACAGTTGTATCAGCCCCAGCATTTT
CASSMGQLYQPQHF
>TRBJ2-1|-|-|TRBV10-1
TGCGCCAGCAGTGAGTCGACTATGAATGAGCAGTTCTTC
CASSESTMNEQFF
>TRBJ2-7|-|-|TRBV3-1/TRBV3-2
TGTGCCAGCAGCCAAGAAGGCGGAACGGGCGAGCAGTACTTC
CASSQEGGTGEQYF
>TRBJ1-6|-|TRBD1|TRBV5-1
TGCGCCAGCAGCTCGGGACAGGCGAATTCACCCCTCCACTTT
CASSSGQANSPLHF
>TRBJ1-1|-|-|TRBV7-6
TGTGCCAGCAGCCCGTGGGGGGGTTTAAACACTGAAGCTTTCTTT
CASSPWGGLNTEAFF
>TRBJ2-1|-|-|TRBV5-5
TGTGCCAGCACCACCCGACAGGAGAGCTCCTACAATGAGCAGTTCTTC
CASTTRQESSYNEQFF
>TRBJ1-2|-|-|TRBV5-1
TGCGCCAGCAGCTTAACGGGGGTTCGGGATGGCTACACCTTC
CASSLTGVRDGYTF
>TRBJ2-4|-|-|TRBV28
TGTGCCAGCAGTGTTTCGACAGAGCCAAACATTCAGTACTTC
CASSVSTEPNIQYF
>TRBJ1-2|-|TRBD1|TRBV28
TGTGCCAGCAGTTCCCAGGGGGCGGGCTACACCTTC
CASSSQGAGYTF
>TRBJ1-2|once|TRBD1|TRBV28
TGTGCCAGCAGTGTGACAGGGGATGACTATGGCTACACCTTC
CASSVTGDDYGYTF
>TRBJ2-7|-|TRBD1|TRBV2
TGTGCCAGCAGTGTGGACAGGGCAACCTACGAGCAGTACTTC
CASSVDRATYEQYF
>TRBJ2-5|-|TRBD2|TRBV5-1
TGCGCCAGCAGCTTGGAGGCTACTAGCGGGGAAGAGACCCAGTACTTC
CASSLEATSGEETQYF
>TRBJ2-3|-|TRBD1|TRBV6-4
TGTGCCAGCAGTGAGGGACAGGGAATCACAGATACGCAGTATTTT
CASSEGQGITDTQYF